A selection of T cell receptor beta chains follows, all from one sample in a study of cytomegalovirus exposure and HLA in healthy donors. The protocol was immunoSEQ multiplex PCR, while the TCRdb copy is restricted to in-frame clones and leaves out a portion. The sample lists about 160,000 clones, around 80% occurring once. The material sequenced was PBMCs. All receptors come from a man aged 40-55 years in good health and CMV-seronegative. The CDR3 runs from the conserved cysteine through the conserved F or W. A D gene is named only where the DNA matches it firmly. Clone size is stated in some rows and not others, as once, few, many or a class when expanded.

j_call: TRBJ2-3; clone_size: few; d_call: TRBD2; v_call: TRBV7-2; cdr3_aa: CASSGGGFTDTQYF; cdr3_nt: TGTGCCAGCAGTGGGGGAGGGTTCACAGATACGCAGTATTTT
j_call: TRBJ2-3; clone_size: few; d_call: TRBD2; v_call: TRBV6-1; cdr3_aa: CAACPGGPSTDTQYF; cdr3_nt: TGTGCCGCCTGTCCGGGAGGGCCAAGCACAGATACGCAGTATTTT
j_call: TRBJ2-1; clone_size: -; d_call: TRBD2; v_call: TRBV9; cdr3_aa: CASSERGLAGGSSNEQFF; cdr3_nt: TGTGCCAGCAGCGAGAGAGGACTAGCGGGAGGATCTAGCAATGAGCAGTTCTTC
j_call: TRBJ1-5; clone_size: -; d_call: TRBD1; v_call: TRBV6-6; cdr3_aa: CASSLQGGLQPQHF; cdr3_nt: TGTGCCAGCAGCCTTCAGGGGGGACTGCAGCCCCAGCATTTT
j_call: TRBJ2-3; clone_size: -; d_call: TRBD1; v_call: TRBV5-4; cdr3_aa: CASSSGMTGGPTDTQYF; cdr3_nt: TGTGCCAGCAGCTCCGGTATGACAGGGGGACCCACAGATACGCAGTATTTT
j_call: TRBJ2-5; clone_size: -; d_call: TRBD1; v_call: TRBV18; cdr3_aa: CASSPTGTEETQYF; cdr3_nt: TGTGCCAGCTCACCAACTGGGACAGAAGAGACCCAGTACTTC
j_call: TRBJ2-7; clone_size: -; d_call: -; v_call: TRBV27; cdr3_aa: CASSRREHREQYF; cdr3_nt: TGTGCCAGCAGTAGACGGGAGCATAGGGAGCAGTACTTC
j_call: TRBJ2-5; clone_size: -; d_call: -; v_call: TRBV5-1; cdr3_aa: CASSFQGEETQYF; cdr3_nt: TGCGCCAGCAGCTTTCAAGGGGAAGAGACCCAGTACTTC
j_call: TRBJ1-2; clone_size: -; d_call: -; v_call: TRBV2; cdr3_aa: CASSEVGGNYGYTF; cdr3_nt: TGTGCCAGCAGTGAAGTGGGCGGGAACTATGGCTACACCTTC
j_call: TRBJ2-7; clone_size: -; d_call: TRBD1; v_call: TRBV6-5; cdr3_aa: CASSIDRVEQYF; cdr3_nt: TGTGCCAGCAGTATCGACAGGGTCGAGCAGTACTTC
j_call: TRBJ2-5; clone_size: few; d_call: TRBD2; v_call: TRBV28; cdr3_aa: CASSSSAGGPQGEQYF; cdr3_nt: TGTGCCAGCAGTTCCTCAGCGGGAGGGCCTCAGGGGGAGCAGTACTTC
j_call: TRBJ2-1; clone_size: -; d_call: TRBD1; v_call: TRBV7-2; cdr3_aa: CASGRDRGHNEQFF; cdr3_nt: TGTGCCAGCGGTCGTGACAGGGGTCACAATGAGCAGTTCTTC
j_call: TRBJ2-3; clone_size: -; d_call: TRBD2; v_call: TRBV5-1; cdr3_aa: CASSLRAGVSTDTQYF; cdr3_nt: TGCGCCAGCAGCCTCCGAGCGGGGGTTAGCACAGATACGCAGTATTTT
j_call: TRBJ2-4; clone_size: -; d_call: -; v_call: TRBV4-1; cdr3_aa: CASSEITLAKNSQYF; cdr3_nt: TGCGCCAGCAGCGAGATTACGCTGGCCAAAAACAGTCAGTACTTC
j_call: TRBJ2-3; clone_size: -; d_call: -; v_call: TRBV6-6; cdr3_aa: CASSSTDTQYF; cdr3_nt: TGTGCCAGCAGTTCTACAGATACGCAGTATTTT
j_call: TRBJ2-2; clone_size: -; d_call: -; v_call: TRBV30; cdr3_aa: CACSIGGTGELFF; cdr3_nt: TGTGCCTGCTCTATCGGGGGAACCGGGGAGCTGTTTTTT
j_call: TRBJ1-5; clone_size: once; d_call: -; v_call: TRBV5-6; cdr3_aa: CASSLGRGWGPQHF; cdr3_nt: TGTGCCAGCAGCTTGGGCCGAGGGTGGGGGCCCCAGCATTTT
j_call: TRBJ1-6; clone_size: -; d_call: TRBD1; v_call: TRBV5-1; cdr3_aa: CASSKRQGGDSPLHF; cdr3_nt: TGCGCCAGCAGCAAAAGACAGGGGGGGGATTCACCCCTCCACTTT
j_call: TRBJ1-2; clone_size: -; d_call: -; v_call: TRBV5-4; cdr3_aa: CASSLETGYGYTF; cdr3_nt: TGTGCCAGCAGCCTCGAAACAGGGTACGGCTACACCTTC
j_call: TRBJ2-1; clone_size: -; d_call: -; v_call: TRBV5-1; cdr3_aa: CASSLGQLSSYNEQFF; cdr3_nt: TGCGCCAGCAGCTTGGGACAACTGAGCTCCTACAATGAGCAGTTCTTC
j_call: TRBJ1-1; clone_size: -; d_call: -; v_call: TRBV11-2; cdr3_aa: CASSFQTVLNTEAFF; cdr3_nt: TGTGCCAGCAGCTTCCAGACAGTACTTAACACTGAAGCTTTCTTT
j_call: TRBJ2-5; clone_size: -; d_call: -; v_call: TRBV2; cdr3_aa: CASSANSGQETQYF; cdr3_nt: TGTGCCAGCAGTGCGAATAGCGGCCAAGAGACCCAGTACTTC
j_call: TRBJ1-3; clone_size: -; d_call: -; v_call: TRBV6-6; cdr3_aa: CASSYSISGNTIYF; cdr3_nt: TGTGCCAGCAGTTACTCCATCTCTGGAAACACCATATATTTT
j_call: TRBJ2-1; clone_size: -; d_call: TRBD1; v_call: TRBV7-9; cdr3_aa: CASSLDRGNWNEQFF; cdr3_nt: TGTGCCAGCAGCTTGGACAGGGGCAATTGGAATGAGCAGTTCTTC
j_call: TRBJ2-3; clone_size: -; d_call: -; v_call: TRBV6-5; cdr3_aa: CASSYDASGTQYF; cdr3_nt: TGTGCCAGCAGTTATGACGCTTCAGGGACGCAGTATTTT
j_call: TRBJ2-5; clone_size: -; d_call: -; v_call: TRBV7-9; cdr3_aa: CASSFSAGRQETQYF; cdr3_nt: TGTGCCAGCAGCTTTTCTGCGGGGCGACAAGAGACCCAGTACTTC
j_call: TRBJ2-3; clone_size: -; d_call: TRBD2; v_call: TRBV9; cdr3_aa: CASSVGLADTDTQYF; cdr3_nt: TGTGCCAGCAGCGTAGGTCTAGCGGACACAGATACGCAGTATTTT
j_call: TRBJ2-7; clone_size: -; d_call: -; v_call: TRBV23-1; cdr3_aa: CASSQSLQGSYEQYF; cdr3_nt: TGCGCCAGCAGTCAATCCTTACAGGGCTCCTACGAGCAGTACTTC
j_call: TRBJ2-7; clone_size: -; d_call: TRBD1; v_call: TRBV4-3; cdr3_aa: CASSQADRGYEQYF; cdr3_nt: TGCGCCAGCAGCCAGGCGGACAGGGGCTACGAGCAGTACTTC
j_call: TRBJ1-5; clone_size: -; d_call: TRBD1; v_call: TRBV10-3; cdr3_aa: CAVGGGQGIGQPQHF; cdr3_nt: TGTGCCGTCGGGGGGGGACAGGGGATCGGTCAGCCCCAGCATTTT
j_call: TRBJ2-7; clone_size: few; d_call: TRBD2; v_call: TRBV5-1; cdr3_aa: CASSARASGRASYEQYF; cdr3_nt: TGCGCCAGCAGCGCAAGAGCTAGCGGGAGGGCCTCCTACGAGCAGTACTTC
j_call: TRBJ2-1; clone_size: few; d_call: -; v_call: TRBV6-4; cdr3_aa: CASSGDTNNEQFF; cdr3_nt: TGTGCCAGCAGTGGGGACACCAACAATGAGCAGTTCTTC
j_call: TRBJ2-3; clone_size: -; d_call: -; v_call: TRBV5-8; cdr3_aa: CASSLDLATDTQYF; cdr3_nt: TGTGCCAGCAGCTTGGATCTGGCCACAGATACGCAGTATTTT
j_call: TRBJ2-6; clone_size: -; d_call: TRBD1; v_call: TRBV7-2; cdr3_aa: CASSEDRVRGTGANVLTF; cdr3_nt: TGTGCCAGCAGCGAAGACAGGGTCCGGGGCACTGGGGCCAACGTCCTGACTTTC
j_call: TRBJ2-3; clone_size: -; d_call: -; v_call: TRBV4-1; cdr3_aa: CASSPPRVDTQYF; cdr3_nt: TGCGCCAGCAGCCCCCCTCGGGTAGATACGCAGTATTTT
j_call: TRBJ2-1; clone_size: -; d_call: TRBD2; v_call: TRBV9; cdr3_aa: CASSVSGLADEQFF; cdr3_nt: TGTGCCAGCAGCGTTTCGGGACTAGCAGATGAGCAGTTCTTC
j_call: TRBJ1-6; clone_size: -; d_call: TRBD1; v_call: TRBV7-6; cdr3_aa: CASSRTGRGYSPLHF; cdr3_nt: TGTGCCAGCAGCCGGACAGGGCGCGGTTATTCACCCCTCCACTTT
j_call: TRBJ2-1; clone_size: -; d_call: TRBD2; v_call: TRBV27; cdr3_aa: CASSSLAGSYNEQFF; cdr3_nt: TGTGCCAGCAGTTCCTTAGCGGGATCCTACAATGAGCAGTTCTTC
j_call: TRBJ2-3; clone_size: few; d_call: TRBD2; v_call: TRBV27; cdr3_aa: CASSLSETSRRYF; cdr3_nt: TGTGCCAGCAGTCTATCGGAGACTAGCAGAAGGTATTTT
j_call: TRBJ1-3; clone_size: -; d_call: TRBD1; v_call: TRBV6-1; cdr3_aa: CASCTGTGGNTIYF; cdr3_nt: TGTGCCAGCTGTACCGGGACAGGAGGAAACACCATATATTTT
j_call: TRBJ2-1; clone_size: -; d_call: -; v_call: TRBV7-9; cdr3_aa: CASSSTDTGILKDEQFF; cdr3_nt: TGTGCCAGCAGCTCTACAGATACCGGGATTCTAAAGGATGAGCAGTTCTTC
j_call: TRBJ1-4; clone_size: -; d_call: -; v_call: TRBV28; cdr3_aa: CASSSSLAGTEKLFF; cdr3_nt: TGTGCCAGCAGCTCCAGTCTAGCGGGGACTGAAAAACTGTTTTTT
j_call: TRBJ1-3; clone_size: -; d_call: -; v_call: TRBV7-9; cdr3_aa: CASSPFEGEPSGNTIYF; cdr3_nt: TGTGCCAGCAGCCCGTTCGAGGGAGAGCCCTCTGGAAACACCATATATTTT
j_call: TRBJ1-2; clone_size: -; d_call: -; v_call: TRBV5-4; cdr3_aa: CASSSPGREEHYTF; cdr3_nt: TGTGCCAGCAGCTCCCCGGGGAGGGAGGAACACTACACCTTC
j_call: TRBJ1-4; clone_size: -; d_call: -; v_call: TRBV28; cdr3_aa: CASSDRQLNEKLFF; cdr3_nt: TGTGCCAGCAGCGACAGACAACTTAATGAAAAACTGTTTTTT
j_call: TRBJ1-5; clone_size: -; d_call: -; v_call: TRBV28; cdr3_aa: CASSLILDGNQPQHF; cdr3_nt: TGTGCCAGCAGTTTAATACTAGACGGCAATCAGCCCCAGCATTTT
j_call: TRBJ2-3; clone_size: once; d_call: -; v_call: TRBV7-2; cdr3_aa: CASSSLAQATDTQYF; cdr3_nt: TGTGCCAGCAGCTCGTTAGCGCAAGCAACAGATACGCAGTATTTT
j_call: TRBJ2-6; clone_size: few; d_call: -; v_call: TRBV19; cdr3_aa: CASSIRSGEPGANVLTF; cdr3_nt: TGTGCCAGTAGTATCAGGTCAGGGGAACCAGGGGCCAACGTCCTGACTTTC
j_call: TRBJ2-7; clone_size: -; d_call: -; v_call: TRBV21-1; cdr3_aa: CASSKGLGEQNLARSSYEQYF; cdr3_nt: TGTGCCAGCAGCAAAGGTTTAGGGGAACAGAATTTAGCCCGGAGCTCCTACGAGCAGTACTTC
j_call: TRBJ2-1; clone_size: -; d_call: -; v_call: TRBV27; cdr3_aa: CASSVTSGRNEQFF; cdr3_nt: TGTGCCAGCAGTGTAACTTCCGGGAGAAATGAGCAGTTCTTC
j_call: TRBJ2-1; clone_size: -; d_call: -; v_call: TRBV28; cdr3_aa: CASSPRDLHNEQFF; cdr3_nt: TGTGCCAGCAGTCCTAGGGACTTGCACAATGAGCAGTTCTTC
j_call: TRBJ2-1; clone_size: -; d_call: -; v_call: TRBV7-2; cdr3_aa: CASSASLTGNEQFF; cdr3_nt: TGTGCCAGCAGCGCAAGCTTGACAGGCAATGAGCAGTTCTTC
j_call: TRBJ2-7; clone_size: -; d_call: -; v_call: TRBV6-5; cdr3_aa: CASSFTRAGEQYF; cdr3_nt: TGTGCCAGCAGTTTTACCCGTGCGGGTGAGCAGTACTTC
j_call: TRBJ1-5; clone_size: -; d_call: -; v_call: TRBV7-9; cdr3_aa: CSSSPSAGGIQPQHF; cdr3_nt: TGTTCCAGCAGCCCCTCGGCGGGGGGCATCCAGCCCCAGCATTTT
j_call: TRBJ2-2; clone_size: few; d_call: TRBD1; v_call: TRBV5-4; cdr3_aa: CASSLSDRVGELFF; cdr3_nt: TGTGCCAGCAGCTTGTCCGACAGGGTCGGGGAGCTGTTTTTT
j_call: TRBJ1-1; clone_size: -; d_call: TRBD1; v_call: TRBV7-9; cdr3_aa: CSSSLRRQGGLGSTEAFF; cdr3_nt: TGTTCCAGCAGCCTCAGACGACAGGGGGGATTGGGGTCCACTGAAGCTTTCTTT
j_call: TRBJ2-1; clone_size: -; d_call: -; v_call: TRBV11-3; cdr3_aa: CASSEGHEQFF; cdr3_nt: TGTGCCAGCAGCGAGGGCCATGAGCAGTTCTTC
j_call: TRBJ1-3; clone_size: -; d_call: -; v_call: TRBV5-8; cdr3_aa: CASSYGNSGNTIYF; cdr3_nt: TGTGCCAGCAGCTACGGGAACTCTGGAAACACCATATATTTT
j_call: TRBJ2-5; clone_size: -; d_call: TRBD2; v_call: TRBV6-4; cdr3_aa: CASSLTSAVETQYF; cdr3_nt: TGTGCCAGCAGTTTGACTAGCGCGGTGGAGACCCAGTACTTC